These 15 T cell receptor beta chains came from one sample sequenced in a study of cytomegalovirus exposure and HLA in healthy donors. Repertoires were generated with immunoSEQ multiplex PCR, while TCRdb's copy carries only in-frame clones and drops some. The sample shows 150,000 to 200,000 clones, 86% of them seen only once. The specimen was PBMCs. Every receptor here comes from a woman under 30 in good health and CMV-seronegative.

This clone appeared a single time. The chain is built from TRBV6-1 and TRBJ2-7; 10 nucleotides line up with TRBD1. The CDR3 totals 13 residues. The germline gives CDR1 MNHNS, CDR2 SASEGT. Germline trimming cut 9 bases from V and 6 bases from J; bases unmatched to any gene: 8. The CDR3 DNA sequence: TGTGCCAGTTCACGGGACAGGGGTCGCGAGCAGTACTTC. Translated, it gives CASSRDRGREQYF.

Notes on this clone: This same CDR3 is encoded by further DNA sequences in the sample. This chain connects TRBV29-1 to TRBJ1-1; D is perhaps TRBD1 (5 bases). Germline V lookup: CDR1 SQVTM, CDR2 ANQGSEA. This CDR3 contains 12 residues. V gave up 4 bases and J gave up 2 bases, with 8 bases separating them. CDR3 region: CSVGQGNTEAFF. As DNA, the CDR3 is TGCAGCGTTGGGCAGGGAAACACTGAAGCTTTCTTT.

J is TRBJ1-5 and V is TRBV7-9; no firm D call. The CDR3 extends over 16 amino acids. Germline V CDR1 and CDR2: SEHNR, FQNEAQ (reference sequence). Between the trimmed V and J ends, which lost 2 bases and 0 bases, there was a span of 11 bases. The CDR3 nucleotides are TGTGCCAGCAGCTTATGTTACACGTATAGCAATCAGCCCCAGCATTTT. Encoded protein: CASSLCYTYSNQPQHF.

The DNA of the CDR3 is TGTGCCAGTAGGACACAGGGAGCAGCGAACACCGGGGAGCTGTTTTTT. It translates to CASRTQGAANTGELFF. V gene TRBV19 combines with J gene TRBJ2-2, with a tentative D call TRBD1 (6 bases). This CDR3 has 16 residues. Trimming pared 6 bases from V and 0 bases from J, leaving 14 bases between. Germline V gives CDR1 LNHDA, CDR2 SQIVND (reference sequence).

V and J are TRBV18 and TRBJ1-4; D may be TRBD1 (6 bases). The CDR3 runs 14 residues. V dropped 6 bases and J dropped 8 bases, with 16 bases sitting between them. Germline V gene data show CDR1 as KGHSH and CDR2 as LQKENI. As DNA, the CDR3 is TGTGCCAGCTCGTTACAGGGATTCGGGGAAAAACTGTTTTTT. Encoded protein: CASSLQGFGEKLFF.

The chain's CDR3 is CASSIVRGVETQYF. The CDR3 nucleotides are TGTGCCAGTAGTATAGTTCGGGGAGTGGAGACCCAGTACTTC. The chain has TRBV19 and TRBJ2-5; tentative D call: TRBD2 (5 bases). The CDR3 covers 14 residues. CDR1 and CDR2 (germline): LNHDA, SQIVND (reference sequence). V was pared by 1 base and J by 5 bases, with 11 bases between. Variable domain in full (rest from reference TRBV19 and TRBJ2-5): DGGITQSPKYLFRKEGQNVTLSCEQNLNHDAMYWYRQDPGQGLRLIYYSQIVNDFQKGDIAEGYSVSREKKESFPLTVTSAQKNPTAFYLCASSIVRGVETQYFGPGTRLLVL.

This chain links TRBV7-6 with TRBJ2-4; 7 bases agree with TRBD1. This CDR3 comprises 18 residues. Germline V gene lookup returns CDR1 SGHVS and CDR2 FNYEAQ. Trimming took 1 base from V and 1 from J; bases not matched to a gene: 10. CDR3 residues: CASSLEERGRGAKNIQYF. CDR3 nucleotide sequence: TGTGCCAGCAGCTTAGAGGAAAGGGGGCGCGGGGCCAAAAACATTCAGTACTTC. Full variable domain (missing parts from reference TRBV7-6 and TRBJ2-4): GAGVSQSPRYKVTKRGQDVALRCDPISGHVSLYWYRQALGQGPEFLTYFNYEAQQDKSGLPNDRFSAERPEGSISTLTIQRTEQRDSAMYRCASSLEERGRGAKNIQYFGAGTRLSVL.

The chain is built from TRBV6-5 and TRBJ1-3, with TRBD1 as a possible D gene (5 bases). CDR1 is MNHEY and CDR2 is SVGAGI in the germline V gene. This CDR3 contains 15 residues. The V end lost 2 bases, the J end lost 3 bases, and 11 bases lay between the germline ends. This chain's CDR3 is CASSYAGVVGNTIYF. The CDR3 bases are TGTGCCAGCAGTTACGCGGGGGTCGTTGGAAACACCATATATTTT.

In DNA, the CDR3 is TGTGCCAGCAGTGAAACGTACGACAGGGTTAGCAATCAGCCCCAGCATTTT. Its protein product is CASSETYDRVSNQPQHF. This chain joins TRBV6-1 and TRBJ1-5, with 7 bases matching TRBD1. Germline CDR1 and CDR2: MNHNS and SASEGT. With 2 bases clipped from V and 0 bases from J, the junction kept 7 bases outside the gene matches. The length of the CDR3 is 17 residues.

The chain combines TRBV5-1 with TRBJ2-2, with D perhaps TRBD1 (6 bases). V gave up 0 bases and J gave up 3 bases, with 9 bases separating them. The CDR3 totals 15 residues. CDR1 is SGHRS and CDR2 is YFSETQ in the germline V gene. The DNA for the CDR3 is TGCGCCAGCAGCTTGGGTTACAGGGACACCGGGGAGCTGTTTTTT. It codes for CASSLGYRDTGELFF.

The chain is built from TRBV5-1 and TRBJ2-4; possibly TRBD2 for D (5 bases). V lost 4 bases and J lost 0, with 8 bases in between. Germline values: CDR1 SGHRS, CDR2 YFSETQ. The CDR3 covers 14 residues. The CDR3 is CASSAGLAKNIQYF. The DNA for the CDR3 is TGCGCCAGCAGCGCCGGACTAGCCAAAAACATTCAGTACTTC.

The chain is built from TRBV4-1 and TRBJ2-1, with D maybe TRBD2 (6 bases). Germline V gene lookup returns CDR1 MGHRA and CDR2 YSYEKL. CDR3 size: 20 residues. V was shortened by 1 base and J by 7 bases, with 29 bases between the two germline ends. The DNA of the CDR3 is TGCGCCAGCAGCCAAGTCCCAGTCGGCGGCGGGGATGGGTTGGGGAATGAGCAGTTCTTC. This codes for CASSQVPVGGGDGLGNEQFF.

This chain connects TRBV11-2 to TRBJ1-1; D is undetermined. The CDR3 runs to 12 residues. Deletions cut 7 bases from V and 6 bases from J, with 12 bases between. Germline V lookup: CDR1 SGHAT, CDR2 FQNNGV. The CDR3 protein is CASMLRTAEAFF. The CDR3 DNA reads TGTGCCAGCATGTTGAGAACAGCTGAAGCTTTCTTT.

The chain combines TRBV27 with TRBJ2-1; TRBD1 aligns across 7 bases. This CDR3 has 16 amino acids. Trimming removed 6 bases from V and 7 bases from J; junction bases left unmatched: 15. Germline lookup yields CDR1 MNHEY and CDR2 SMNVEV (reference sequence). The CDR3 coding sequence is TGTGCCAGCAGCCACGGGGCCCGGGACAGTCGGAATGAGCAGTTCTTC. Protein: CASSHGARDSRNEQFF.

The chain couples TRBV10-3 to TRBJ2-2, with D unclear. CDR3 size: 15 residues. V dropped 2 bases and J dropped 0 bases, with 7 bases sitting between them. In germline, CDR1 is ENHRY, CDR2 SYGVKD. The CDR3 DNA follows: TGTGCCATCAGTGAGAACATATCGAACACCGGGGAGCTGTTTTTT. Amino acid sequence: CAISENISNTGELFF.